One sample yielded the 8 T cell receptor beta chains listed below, sequenced in a study of T-cell memory formation after mild COVID-19. TCRdb re-analysed the 5' RACE reads in MiXCR, keeping a single row per CDR3 protein. This table holds approximately 580,000 distinct CDR3 sequences, around 21% found once. What was sequenced was PBMCs or a T cell subset sorted from them (not recorded which). The receptor set was obtained from an adult woman who had mild COVID-19 (a few samples of this study predate the infection). Cell type and time point are not known.

This chain uses TRBV5-1 with TRBJ1-1; 9 nucleotides line up with TRBD1. Germline trimming cut 2 bases from V and 3 bases from J; bases unmatched to any gene: 5. The CDR3 loop spans 15 amino acids. The germline gives CDR1 SGHRS, CDR2 YFSETQ. The DNA of the CDR3 is TGCGCCAGCAGCTTAGGACAGGGGAGCCACACTGAAGCTTTCTTT. It yields the protein CASSLGQGSHTEAFF.

This clonotype was observed at least ten times. The J gene is TRBJ2-1, the V gene TRBV5-1; D unclear. Germline V lookup: CDR1 SGHRS, CDR2 YFSETQ. The V end was cut by 0 bases, the J end by 0 bases, with 4 bases between. The CDR3 sequence is 14 residues long. The CDR3 reads CASSLDGSYNEQFF. CDR3 nucleotide sequence: TGCGCCAGCAGCTTGGACGGCTCCTACAATGAGCAGTTCTTC.

This clonotype was seen more than once but under ten times. The chain combines TRBV15 with TRBJ2-3; 13 bases match TRBD2. V trimming: 5 bases; J trimming: 3 bases; junction bases outside the gene matches: 5. The CDR3 length is 16 residues. Germline CDR1 and CDR2: LNHNV and YYDKDF (reference sequence). The CDR3 reads CATSRTSGSVTDTQYF. CDR3 DNA: TGTGCCACCAGCCGGACTAGCGGGAGTGTAACAGATACGCAGTATTTT. The variable domain in full, with the rest retrieved from reference TRBV15 and TRBJ2-3, is DAMVIQNPRYQVTQFGKPVTLSCSQTLNHNVMYWYQQKSSQAPKLLFHYYDKDFNNEADTPDNFQSRRPNTSFCFLDIRSPGLGDTAMYLCATSRTSGSVTDTQYFGPGTRLTVL.

This chain uses TRBV7-9 with TRBJ2-3, with 7 bases matching TRBD2. Germline CDR1 reads SEHNR; CDR2 reads FQNEAQ (reference sequence). V was clipped by 1 base and J by 1 base; unmatched bases: 11. CDR3 length: 18 residues. The CDR3 loop is CASSLEVLMAGGTDTQYF. CDR3 bases: TGTGCCAGCAGCTTAGAGGTCTTGATGGCGGGGGGCACAGATACGCAGTATTTT.

V usage is TRBV7-2 and J usage is TRBJ1-6; 11 nucleotides line up with TRBD1. V gave up 5 bases and J gave up 4 bases; unmatched junction bases: 7. This CDR3 comprises 17 residues. The germline V gene has CDR1 SGHTA and CDR2 FQGNSA. The CDR3 DNA follows: TGTGCCAGCAGCCAACCGGACAGGGGGCTTTATAATTCACCCCTCCACTTT. This gives the protein CASSQPDRGLYNSPLHF. The full variable domain, rest sourced from reference TRBV7-2 and TRBJ1-6, is GAGVSQSPSNKVTEKGKDVELRCDPISGHTALYWYRQSLGQGLEFLIYFQGNSAPDKSGLPSDRFSAERTGGSVSTLTIQRTQQEDSAVYLCASSQPDRGLYNSPLHFGNGTRLTVT.

The chain has TRBV2 and TRBJ2-3, with a tentative D call TRBD1 (5 bases). Germline lookup yields CDR1 SNHLY and CDR2 FYNNEI. This CDR3 is built from 15 residues. Trimming took 5 bases from V and 1 from J, leaving 13 bases between them. CDR3 protein: CASSPDRQRTDTQYF. As DNA, the CDR3 is TGTGCCAGCAGTCCCGACCGACAGCGCACAGATACGCAGTATTTT.

This clonotype appeared a few times. The chain uses TRBV12-3 or TRBV12-4 and TRBJ2-5; 8 positions match TRBD1. The CDR3 has 15 amino acids. After removal of 7 bases from V and 4 bases from J, the junction contained 11 bases not matched to a gene. CDR3 amino acids: CASTQRQGAAETQYF. The CDR3, as DNA: TGTGCCAGCACCCAGAGGCAGGGGGCCGCAGAGACCCAGTACTTC.

This clonotype was seen more than once but under ten times. The chain combines TRBV5-6 with TRBJ1-5, with unresolved D. Trimming cost V 1 base and J 6 bases, with 11 bases left between them. The length of the CDR3 is 14 residues. The germline V gene encodes CDR1 SGHDT and CDR2 YYEEEE. The CDR3 DNA follows: TGTGCCAGCAGCTTGATCGGGGTGGGTCAGCCCCAGCATTTT. Encoded protein: CASSLIGVGQPQHF.